This TCR beta chain was sequenced in a study of blood T cell repertoires in COVID-19. The overall study: Donors in the United States, Italy and Spain gave samples during acute or convalescent COVID-19. From T cells, B-cell-depleted T cells, or PBMCs came the material, which was cDNA or gDNA.

From germline, CDR1 is MNHEY and CDR2 SVGAGI. This CDR3 has 14 residues. V was clipped by 2 bases and J by 4 bases; unmatched bases: 0. Original methodology: Using reference gene primer amplification, nucleated cell counts were estimated. The data were produced by immunoSEQ multiplex PCR, yet TCRdb's version contains in-frame clones alone and is incomplete. V and J calls and clone size are given by that table; D and trimming were obtained from the DNA. The table records 250,000 to 350,000 clones, 75% to 90% of them present only once. Details on this clone: Given a much more abundant clone one base away, this may be a read error.

The material sequenced was peripheral blood. The chain combines TRBV6-5 with TRBJ2-7; 12 bases map to TRBD2. This TCR derives from a woman aged 25 to 39 who had recovered from COVID-19. The CDR3 reads CASSYGTSGYEQYF. CDR3 DNA: TGTGCCAGCAGTTACGGGACTAGCGGGTACGAGCAGTACTTC.